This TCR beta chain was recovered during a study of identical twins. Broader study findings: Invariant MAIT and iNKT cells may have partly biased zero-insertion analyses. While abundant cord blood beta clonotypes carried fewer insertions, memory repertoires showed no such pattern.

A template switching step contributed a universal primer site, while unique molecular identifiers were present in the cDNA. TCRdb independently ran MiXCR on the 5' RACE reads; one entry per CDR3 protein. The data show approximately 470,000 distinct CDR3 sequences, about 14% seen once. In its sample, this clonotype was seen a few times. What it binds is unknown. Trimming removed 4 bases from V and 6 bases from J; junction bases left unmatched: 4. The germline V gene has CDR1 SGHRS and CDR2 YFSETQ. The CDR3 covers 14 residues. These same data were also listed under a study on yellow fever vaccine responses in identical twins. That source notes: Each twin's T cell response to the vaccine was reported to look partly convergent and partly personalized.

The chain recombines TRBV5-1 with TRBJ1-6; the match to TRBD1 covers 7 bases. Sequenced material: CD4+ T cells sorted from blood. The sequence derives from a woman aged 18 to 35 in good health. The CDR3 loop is CASSPGQINSPLHF. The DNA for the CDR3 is TGCGCCAGCAGCCCGGGACAGATTAATTCACCCCTCCACTTT.